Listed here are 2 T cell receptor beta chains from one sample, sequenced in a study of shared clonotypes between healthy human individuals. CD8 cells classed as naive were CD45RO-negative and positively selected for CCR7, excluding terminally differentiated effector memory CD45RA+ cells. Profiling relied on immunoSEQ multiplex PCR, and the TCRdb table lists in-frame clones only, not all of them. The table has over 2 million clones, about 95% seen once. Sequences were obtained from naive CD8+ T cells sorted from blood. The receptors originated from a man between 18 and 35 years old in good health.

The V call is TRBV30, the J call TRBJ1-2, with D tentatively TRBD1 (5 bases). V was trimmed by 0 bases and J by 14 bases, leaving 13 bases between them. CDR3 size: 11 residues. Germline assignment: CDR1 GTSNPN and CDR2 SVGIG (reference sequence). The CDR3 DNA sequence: TGTGCCTGGAGTGTACAAGGGGCCGGGACCTTC. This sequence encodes CAWSVQGAGTF.

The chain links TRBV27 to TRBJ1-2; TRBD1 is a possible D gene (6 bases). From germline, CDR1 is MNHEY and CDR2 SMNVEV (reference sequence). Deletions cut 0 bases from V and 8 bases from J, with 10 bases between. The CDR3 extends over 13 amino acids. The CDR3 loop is CASSLSNGGGYTF. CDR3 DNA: TGTGCCAGCAGTTTATCGAATGGGGGCGGCTACACCTTC.